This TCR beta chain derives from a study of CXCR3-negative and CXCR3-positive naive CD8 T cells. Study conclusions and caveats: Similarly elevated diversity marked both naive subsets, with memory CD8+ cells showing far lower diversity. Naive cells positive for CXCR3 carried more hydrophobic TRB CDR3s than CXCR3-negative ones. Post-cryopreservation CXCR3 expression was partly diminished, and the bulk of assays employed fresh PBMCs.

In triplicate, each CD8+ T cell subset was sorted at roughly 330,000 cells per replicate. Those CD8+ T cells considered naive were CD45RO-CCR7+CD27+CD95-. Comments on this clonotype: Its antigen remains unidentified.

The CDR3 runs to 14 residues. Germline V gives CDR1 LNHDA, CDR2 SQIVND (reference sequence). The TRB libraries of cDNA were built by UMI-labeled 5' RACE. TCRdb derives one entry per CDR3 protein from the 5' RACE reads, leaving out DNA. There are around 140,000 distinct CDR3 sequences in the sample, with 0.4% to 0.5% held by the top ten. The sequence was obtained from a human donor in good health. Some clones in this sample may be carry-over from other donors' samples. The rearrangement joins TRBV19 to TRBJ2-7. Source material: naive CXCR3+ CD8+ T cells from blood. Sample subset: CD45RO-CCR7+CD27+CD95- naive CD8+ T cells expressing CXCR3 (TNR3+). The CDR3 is CASNSKETSYEQYF.